This TCR beta chain is drawn from a study of blood T cells in healthy people across ages. On this clonotype itself: Its antigen is not identified.

General observations from the study: Not knowing donor CMV status may have confounded expanded clonotype changes.

Primed by a sample-barcoded 5' primer and a J-beta primer mix, a second PCR proceeded for about 6 to 11 cycles. One entry per CDR3 protein results from TCRdb running MiXCR on the 5' RACE reads. The sample holds over a million distinct CDR3 sequences, approximately 59% seen once. The CDR3 is 13 residues long. Between the trimmed V and J ends, which lost 11 bases and 2 bases, there was a span of 13 bases. Germline loops: CDR1 MDHEN, CDR2 SYDVKM. Those donating, healthy Caucasian individuals from Russia, were aged roughly 6 to 100. Per-sample yields of isolated PBMCs were at least 6 million. The receptor's source is a man younger than 35 in good health. The source material was blood. This chain uses TRBV28 with TRBJ1-5; the D gene is possibly TRBD1 (5 bases). Written as DNA, the CDR3 is TGTGCCGGGGCAGGCGGTGGCAATCAGCCCCAGCATTTT. It is translated as CAGAGGGNQPQHF.